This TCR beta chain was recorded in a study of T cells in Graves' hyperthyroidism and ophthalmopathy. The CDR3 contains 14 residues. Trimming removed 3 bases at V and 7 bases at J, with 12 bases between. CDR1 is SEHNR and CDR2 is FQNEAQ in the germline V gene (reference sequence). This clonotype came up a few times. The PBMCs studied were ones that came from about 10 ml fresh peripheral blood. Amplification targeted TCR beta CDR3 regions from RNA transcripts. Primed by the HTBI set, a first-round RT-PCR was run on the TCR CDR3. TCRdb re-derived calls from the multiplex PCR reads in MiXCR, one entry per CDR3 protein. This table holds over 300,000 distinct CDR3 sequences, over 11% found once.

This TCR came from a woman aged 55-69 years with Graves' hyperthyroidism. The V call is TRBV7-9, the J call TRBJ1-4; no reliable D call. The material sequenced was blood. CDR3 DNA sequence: TGTGCCAGCAGCTTGGGCAGGTGGGCTGAAAAACTGTTTTTT. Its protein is CASSLGRWAEKLFF.